This entry concerns a single T cell receptor beta chain. Libraries were prepared by immunoSEQ multiplex PCR; TCRdb keeps only in-frame clonotypes and omits some of them. The table shows around 130,000 clones, with roughly four fifths occurring only once. This record comes from a study of blood T cell repertoires in COVID-19. Study context: The origin of the acute and convalescent COVID-19 samples was the United States, Italy and Spain. In each case, the material was cDNA or gDNA derived from T cells, B-cell-depleted T cells, or PBMCs.

Trimming pared 3 bases from V and 1 base from J, leaving 13 bases between. Germline-derived CDR1 and CDR2 are SGHRS and YFSETQ. This CDR3 is 16 amino acids long. The chain couples TRBV5-1 to TRBJ2-2; maybe TRBD1 (6 bases). The clonotype comes from a human donor in a cohort sampled during active COVID-19. Source material: peripheral blood. The CDR3 protein is CASSSGSTGNTGELFF. CDR3 DNA sequence: TGCGCCAGCAGCTCCGGCTCGACAGGGAACACCGGGGAGCTGTTTTTT.